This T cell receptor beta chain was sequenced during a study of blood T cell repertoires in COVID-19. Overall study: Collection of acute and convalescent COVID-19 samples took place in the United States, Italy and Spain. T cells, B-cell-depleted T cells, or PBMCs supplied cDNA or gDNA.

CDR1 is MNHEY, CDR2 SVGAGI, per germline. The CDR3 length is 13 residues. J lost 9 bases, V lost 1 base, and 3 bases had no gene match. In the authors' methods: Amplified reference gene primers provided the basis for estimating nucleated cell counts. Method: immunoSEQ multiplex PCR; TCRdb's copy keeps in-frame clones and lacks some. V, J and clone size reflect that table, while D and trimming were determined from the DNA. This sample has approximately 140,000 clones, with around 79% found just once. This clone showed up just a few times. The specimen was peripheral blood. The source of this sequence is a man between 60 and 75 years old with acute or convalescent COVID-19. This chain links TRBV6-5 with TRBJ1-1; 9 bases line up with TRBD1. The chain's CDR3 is CASSYYGQGKAFF. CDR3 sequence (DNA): TGTGCCAGCAGTTACTATGGACAGGGGAAAGCTTTCTTT.